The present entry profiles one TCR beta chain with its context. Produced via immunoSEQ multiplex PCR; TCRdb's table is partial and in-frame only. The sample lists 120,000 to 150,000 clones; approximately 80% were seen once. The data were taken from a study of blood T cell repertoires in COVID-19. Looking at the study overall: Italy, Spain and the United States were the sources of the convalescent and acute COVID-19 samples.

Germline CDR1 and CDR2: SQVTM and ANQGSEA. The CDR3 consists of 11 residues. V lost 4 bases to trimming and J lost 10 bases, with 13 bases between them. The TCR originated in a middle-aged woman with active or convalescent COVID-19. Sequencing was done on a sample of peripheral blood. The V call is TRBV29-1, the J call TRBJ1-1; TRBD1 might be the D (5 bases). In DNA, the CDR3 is TGCAGCGTTGTGGACGGAAGGGGAGCTTTCTTT. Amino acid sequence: CSVVDGRGAFF.